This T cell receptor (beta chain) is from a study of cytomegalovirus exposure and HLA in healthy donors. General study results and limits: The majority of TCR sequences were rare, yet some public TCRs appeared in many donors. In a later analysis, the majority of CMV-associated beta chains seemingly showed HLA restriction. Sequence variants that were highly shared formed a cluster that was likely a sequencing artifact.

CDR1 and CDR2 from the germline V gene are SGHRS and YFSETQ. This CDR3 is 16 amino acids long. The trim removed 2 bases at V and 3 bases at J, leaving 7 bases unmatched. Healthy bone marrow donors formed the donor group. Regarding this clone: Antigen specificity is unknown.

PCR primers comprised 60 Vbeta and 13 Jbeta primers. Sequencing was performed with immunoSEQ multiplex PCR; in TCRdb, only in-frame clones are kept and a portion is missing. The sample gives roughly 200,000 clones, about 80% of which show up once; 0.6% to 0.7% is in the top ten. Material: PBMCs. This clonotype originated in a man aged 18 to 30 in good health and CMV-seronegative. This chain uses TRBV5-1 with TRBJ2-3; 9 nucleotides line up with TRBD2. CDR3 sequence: CASSLEPLAGTDTQYF. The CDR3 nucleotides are TGCGCCAGCAGCTTAGAGCCCCTAGCGGGAACAGATACGCAGTATTTT.